These 21 T cell receptor beta chains were sequenced from one sample in a study of CD8+ T cells in alopecia areata. Extraction and reverse transcription of RNA yielded cDNA as the sequencing template. Clones were read by immunoSEQ multiplex PCR, and TCRdb kept only the in-frame ones, dropping some. Among about 14,000 clones listed, approximately 61% were seen once. From alopecia areata patients, lesional scalp punch biopsies and peripheral blood were collected. Sample: skin, taken at week 0. These TCRs come from a human donor with alopecia areata.

The rearrangement links TRBV7-2 to TRBJ1-2; the match to TRBD1 covers 10 bases. V shed 5 bases and J 4 bases; nucleotides not matched to a gene: 10. Per the germline V gene, CDR1 is SGHTA and CDR2 is FQGNSA. The CDR3 is 16 residues long. The CDR3 here is CASSPNRGQGTYGYTF. Written as DNA, the CDR3 is TGTGCCAGCAGCCCCAATAGGGGACAGGGGACCTATGGCTACACCTTC. Using reference TRBV7-2 and TRBJ1-2 for the parts outside the CDR3, the full variable domain is GAGVSQSPSNKVTEKGKDVELRCDPISGHTALYWYRQSLGQGLEFLIYFQGNSAPDKSGLPSDRFSAERTGGSVSTLTIQRTQQEDSAVYLCASSPNRGQGTYGYTFGSGTRLTVV.

The chain couples TRBV25-1 to TRBJ1-4; no clear D. Germline lookup yields CDR1 MGHDK and CDR2 SYGVNS. The CDR3 length is 18 residues. Trimming shortened V by 5 bases and J by 0 bases, and 19 bases separated the two germline ends. The CDR3 loop is CASSPFGTADATNEKLFF. The CDR3 nucleotides are TGTGCCAGCAGTCCTTTCGGAACAGCCGATGCAACTAATGAAAAACTGTTTTTT. Full variable domain (remainder filled in from reference TRBV25-1 and TRBJ1-4): EADIYQTPRYLVIGTGKKITLECSQTMGHDKMYWYQQDPGMELHLIHYSYGVNSTEKGDLSSESTVSRIRTEHFPLTLESARPSHTSQYLCASSPFGTADATNEKLFFGSGTQLSVL.

This clone has just a few counts. This chain links TRBV13 with TRBJ2-3, with a possible D match to TRBD2 (6 bases). This CDR3 contains 15 residues. V was cut by 0 bases and J by 0 bases, with 7 bases left in between. Germline V CDR1 and CDR2: PRHDT, FYEKMQ (reference sequence). CDR3 amino acids: CASSLGTRSTDTQYF. DNA of the CDR3: TGTGCCAGCAGCTTAGGGACTAGGAGCACAGATACGCAGTATTTT.

This chain connects TRBV28 to TRBJ1-2; D is ambiguous. V dropped 6 bases and J dropped 1 base, with 6 bases sitting between them. Germline loops: CDR1 MDHEN, CDR2 SYDVKM. The CDR3 loop spans 12 amino acids. CDR3 bases: TGTGCCAGCAGCCCAAGTAACTATGGCTACACCTTC. This encodes CASSPSNYGYTF.

J is TRBJ1-2 and V is TRBV27; D might be TRBD1 (6 bases). Trimming took 6 bases from V and 4 from J, leaving 15 bases between them. The CDR3 totals 14 residues. Germline CDR1 reads MNHEY; CDR2 reads SMNVEV (reference sequence). The CDR3 DNA sequence: TGTGCCAGCAGGGCAACAGGGCGGGGCTATGGCTACACCTTC. It codes for CASRATGRGYGYTF.

This rearrangement joins TRBV4-1 to TRBJ2-2; the match to TRBD1 covers 8 bases. The length of the CDR3 is 15 residues. Germline V lookup: CDR1 MGHRA, CDR2 YSYEKL. V was clipped by 3 bases and J by 4 bases; unmatched bases: 4. The CDR3 reads CASSQGQGATGELFF. The CDR3 DNA follows: TGCGCCAGCAGCCAGGGGCAGGGGGCCACCGGGGAGCTGTTTTTT.

In this sample, this clone turned up once. Other DNA sequences within the sample encode an identical CDR3. The V call is TRBV6-5, the J call TRBJ2-3; the match to TRBD1 covers 8 bases. Germline V gene sequence: CDR1 MNHEY, CDR2 SVGAGI. CDR3 size: 15 residues. V dropped 2 bases and J dropped 4; count of bases not matched to a gene: 5. The chain's CDR3 is CASSYRTGPADTQYF. Here the CDR3 DNA reads TGTGCCAGCAGTTACCGGACAGGGCCGGCAGATACGCAGTATTTT.

In DNA, the CDR3 is TGTGCCAGCAGCTTAAGTCCGACAGGGAGGGAAAAACTGTTTTTT. Its translation is CASSLSPTGREKLFF. The V call is TRBV7-2, the J call TRBJ1-4; 7 nucleotides align to TRBD1. The CDR3 sequence is 15 residues long. Germline V gives CDR1 SGHTA, CDR2 FQGNSA. The V segment lost 2 bases and the J segment 8 bases; nucleotides outside the gene matches: 8.

The J gene is TRBJ2-3, the V gene TRBV9; possible D gene TRBD2, 5 bases. In germline, CDR1 is SGDLS, CDR2 YYNGEE. The CDR3 has 16 residues. V lost 4 bases and J lost 1, with 16 bases in between. The CDR3 here is CASSPGLTGGTDTQYF. In nucleotides, the CDR3 is TGTGCCAGCAGCCCCGGACTGACTGGAGGCACAGATACGCAGTATTTT.

The chain is built from TRBV13 and TRBJ1-1; possibly TRBD1 for D (6 bases). Germline V gene lookup returns CDR1 PRHDT and CDR2 FYEKMQ (reference sequence). The germline V and J ends were trimmed by 5 bases and 10 bases, with 23 bases remaining between them. This CDR3 contains 15 residues. The CDR3 nucleotides are TGTGCCAGCAGCCCACGGACAGAAGATTTGTTGGGAGCTTTCTTT. Translation: CASSPRTEDLLGAFF.

The rearrangement links TRBV6-1 to TRBJ2-7, with TRBD1 matching over 7 bases. Germline lookup yields CDR1 MNHNS and CDR2 SASEGT. V trimming: 4 bases; J trimming: 2 bases; junction bases outside the gene matches: 17. The CDR3 contains 18 residues. CDR3 in DNA: TGTGCCAGCAGTGGCCGAACTAAACAGGGGCGATTAGCCTACGAGCAGTACTTC. Protein product: CASSGRTKQGRLAYEQYF.

The chain links TRBV7-3 to TRBJ2-2, with D tentatively TRBD2 (5 bases). Germline V gene lookup returns CDR1 SGHTA and CDR2 FQGTGA. V shed 5 bases and J shed 0 bases, with 10 bases lying between them. The CDR3 totals 15 residues. CDR3 residues: CASSRGVTNTGELFF. CDR3 DNA: TGTGCCAGCAGCCGGGGAGTGACGAACACCGGGGAGCTGTTTTTT.

The genes are TRBV4-2 and TRBJ2-2; no clear D. CDR3 length: 14 residues. CDR1 LGHNA and CDR2 YNFKEQ come from the germline V gene. V lost 3 bases, J lost 1 base, and 6 bases lay in between. The CDR3 DNA follows: TGTGCCAGCAGCCACAGAGAGAACACCGGGGAGCTGTTTTTT. It yields the protein CASSHRENTGELFF.

This chain joins TRBV18 and TRBJ2-5, with a possible D match to TRBD2 (5 bases). Germline values: CDR1 KGHSH, CDR2 LQKENI. The CDR3 has 13 residues. Trimming removed 3 bases at V and 4 bases at J, with 9 bases between. For the CDR3, the DNA is TGTGCCAGCTCACCGGAGGTCGGAGAGACCCAGTACTTC. Translation: CASSPEVGETQYF.

V usage is TRBV4-2 and J usage is TRBJ1-4; 7 bases agree with TRBD1. Germline CDR1 LGHNA, CDR2 YNFKEQ. The CDR3 is made up of 15 amino acids. Trimming removed 3 bases from V and 2 bases from J; junction bases left unmatched: 3. The CDR3 sequence: CASSQETGTNEKLFF. The CDR3 DNA follows: TGTGCCAGCAGCCAGGAGACAGGGACTAATGAAAAACTGTTTTTT.

The V gene is TRBV5-1, the J gene TRBJ1-1, with D possibly being TRBD1 (6 bases). The germline V gene encodes CDR1 SGHRS and CDR2 YFSETQ. The CDR3 is made up of 14 amino acids. Trimming left V 3 bases short and J 4 bases short, with 13 bases between. The CDR3 sequence is CASSSEGGGTEAFF. The CDR3 DNA follows: TGCGCCAGCAGCTCGGAGGGGGGTGGCACTGAAGCTTTCTTT.

The chain employs TRBV28 and TRBJ2-3; D perhaps matches TRBD2 (5 bases). Trimming pared 6 bases from V and 3 bases from J, leaving 22 bases between. Germline CDR1 and CDR2: MDHEN and SYDVKM. The CDR3 sequence is 17 residues long. The CDR3 is CASSRPPTRTRTDTQYF. The DNA of the CDR3 is TGTGCCAGCAGCCGACCTCCTACTAGGACCAGGACAGATACGCAGTATTTT.

There are a few counts of this clone. The rearrangement joins TRBV7-9 to TRBJ1-2; 7 bases map to TRBD1. Unmatched junction bases numbered 11, after V lost 0 bases and J lost 4 bases. The CDR3 totals 17 residues. CDR1 SEHNR and CDR2 FQNEAQ come from the germline V gene (reference sequence). Here the CDR3 reads CASSLAEKTGTFYGYTF. The CDR3 nucleotides are TGTGCCAGCAGCTTAGCGGAAAAGACAGGGACCTTCTATGGCTACACCTTC.

This chain joins TRBV7-2 and TRBJ2-3, with D maybe TRBD2 (6 bases). Germline-derived CDR1 and CDR2 are SGHTA and FQGNSA. CDR3 length equals 16 residues. The V end was cut by 5 bases, the J end by 5 bases, with 20 bases between. The CDR3 sequence: CASSISGGDFGDTQYF. Written as DNA, the CDR3 is TGTGCCAGCAGCATTTCGGGCGGGGACTTTGGAGATACGCAGTATTTT.

This chain connects TRBV6-6 to TRBJ2-5; either TRBD1 or TRBD2 may fit D (6 bases each). The CDR3 consists of 13 residues. Looked up from germline, CDR1 is MNHNY and CDR2 is SVGAGI (reference sequence). Trimming took 7 bases from V and 4 from J, leaving 13 bases between them. The CDR3 DNA follows: TGTGCCAGCACCCTAGGGGGGAGAGAGACCCAGTACTTC. It encodes CASTLGGRETQYF.

The chain is built from TRBV29-1 and TRBJ2-1, with a tentative D call TRBD2 (5 bases). CDR1 is SQVTM, CDR2 ANQGSEA, per germline. Trimming left V 3 bases short and J 10 bases short, with 10 bases between. This CDR3 is 11 amino acids long. CDR3 sequence: CSVDRPSEQFF. As DNA, the CDR3 is TGCAGCGTTGATCGTCCTAGCGAGCAGTTCTTC.